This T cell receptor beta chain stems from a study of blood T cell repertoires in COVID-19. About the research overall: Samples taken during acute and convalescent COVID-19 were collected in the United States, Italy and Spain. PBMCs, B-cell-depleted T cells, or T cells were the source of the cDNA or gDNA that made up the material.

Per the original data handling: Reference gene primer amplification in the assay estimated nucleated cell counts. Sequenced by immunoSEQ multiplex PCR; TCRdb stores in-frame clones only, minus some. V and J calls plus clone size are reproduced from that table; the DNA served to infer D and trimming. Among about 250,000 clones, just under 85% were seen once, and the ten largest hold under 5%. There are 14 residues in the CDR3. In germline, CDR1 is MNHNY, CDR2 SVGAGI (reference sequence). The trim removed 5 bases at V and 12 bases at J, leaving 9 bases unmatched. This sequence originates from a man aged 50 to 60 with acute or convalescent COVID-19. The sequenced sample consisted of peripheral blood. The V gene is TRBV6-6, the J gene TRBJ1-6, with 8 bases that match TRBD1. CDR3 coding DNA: TGTGCCAGCAGTGTGACAGGGGAAAATAGACCCCTCCACTTT. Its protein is CASSVTGENRPLHF.